The clone carrying this T cell receptor beta chain showed up many times. The antigen remains undetermined. Attachment of unique molecular identifiers to individual cDNA molecules was performed. From the 5' RACE reads, TCRdb called clonotypes with MiXCR, one entry per CDR3 protein. The table records 30,000 to 35,000 distinct CDR3 sequences, under 6% of them present only once. The sample is drawn from a study of early T cells in non-severe SARS-CoV-2 infection. Across the study: Sequencing was performed on bulk RNA from unsorted whole blood, leaving chains unpaired.

The V gene end was trimmed by 6 bases and the J gene end by 0 bases; junction bases not matched to a gene: 11. The length of the CDR3 is 18 residues. Germline CDR1 WSHSY, CDR2 SAAADI. Whole-study results and caveats: Private and CD4 specificities were missed by VDJdb matching, skewed to anti-spike CD8.

This receptor was obtained from an adult who was a healthcare worker with PCR-confirmed SARS-CoV-2 infection or an uninfected control (not recorded which). The sample was whole blood. V is TRBV10-2 and J is TRBJ2-1, with 10 bases fitting TRBD2. CDR3 coding DNA: TGCGCCAGCAGCCCCCCCACTAGCGGGATGAGCTCCTACAATGAGCAGTTCTTC. The encoded protein is CASSPPTSGMSSYNEQFF.